The 7 T cell receptor beta chains in this list originate from one sample, sequenced in a study of shared clonotypes between healthy human individuals. Assay: immunoSEQ multiplex PCR; the TCRdb copy retains only in-frame clones and omits some. The sample carries 1.5 million to 2.5 million clones, about 94% recorded once. As defined, naive CD8 cells were CD45RO-negative and positively selected for CCR7, with terminally differentiated effector memory CD45RA+ cells excluded. The sequencing input was naive CD8+ T cells sorted from blood. These receptors were taken from a man between 18 and 29 years old in good health.

The CDR3 reads CASSQFTELNYGYTF. CDR3 coding DNA: TGCGCCAGCAGCCAATTCACAGAGCTTAACTATGGCTACACCTTC. The V and J genes are TRBV4-1 and TRBJ1-2; D remains unclear. Trimming took off 2 bases at V and 1 base at J, with 11 bases between the two ends. CDR1 and CDR2 from the germline V gene are MGHRA and YSYEKL. The CDR3 is made up of 15 amino acids.

This sequence joins TRBV27 and TRBJ2-7; 11 nucleotides match TRBD1. Germline V gives CDR1 MNHEY, CDR2 SMNVEV (reference sequence). The CDR3 spans 14 residues. J gave up 5 bases and V 5 bases, and 5 bases lay outside the gene matches. As DNA, the CDR3 is TGTGCCAGCAGTGGACAGGGGGCGCGGAACGAGCAGTACTTC. It encodes CASSGQGARNEQYF.

The table lists this clone with a count of one. Other DNA sequences in this sample translate to the same CDR3. The chain links TRBV5-6 to TRBJ2-1, with TRBD1 matching over 8 bases. The V gene's germline CDR1 is SGHDT and CDR2 YYEEEE. With 4 bases clipped from V and 4 bases from J, the junction kept 7 bases outside the gene matches. This CDR3 spans 15 amino acids. The CDR3 nucleotides are TGTGCCAGCAGCCCCGGACAGGGAGTGTACAATGAGCAGTTCTTC. It translates to CASSPGQGVYNEQFF.

The V and J genes are TRBV29-1 and TRBJ2-1; TRBD2 matches 9 bases. Germline values: CDR1 SQVTM, CDR2 ANQGSEA. V dropped 7 bases and J dropped 8; count of bases not matched to a gene: 12. This CDR3 contains 14 residues. CDR3 sequence: CSALGREGLDEQFF. The CDR3 DNA reads as TGCAGCGCCCTGGGGCGGGAGGGCCTTGATGAGCAGTTCTTC.

This rearrangement joins TRBV4-3 to TRBJ2-1; 7 positions agree with TRBD2. After removal of 4 bases from V and 0 bases from J, the junction contained 3 bases not matched to a gene. The CDR3 is 15 residues long. Germline assignment: CDR1 LGHNA and CDR2 YSLEER. CDR3 loop: CASSPSGNSYNEQFF. The CDR3 DNA reads TGCGCCAGCAGCCCGAGCGGGAACTCCTACAATGAGCAGTTCTTC.

This clone appeared a single time. The chain has TRBV4-1 and TRBJ2-7; tentative D call: TRBD2 (5 bases). The V end lost 4 bases, the J end lost 0 bases, and 13 bases lay between the germline ends. Germline V gene sequence: CDR1 MGHRA, CDR2 YSYEKL. The CDR3 runs to 15 residues. The CDR3 DNA follows: TGCGCCAGCAGCCCTGGGGAGAGTTACTCCTACGAGCAGTACTTC. Translating gives CASSPGESYSYEQYF.

As concerns this clone: This CDR3 is also generated by other DNA sequences in the sample. V gene TRBV27 combines with J gene TRBJ2-7; tentatively, D is TRBD1 or TRBD2 (5 bases each). The CDR3 has 14 amino acids. The germline V gene has CDR1 MNHEY and CDR2 SMNVEV (reference sequence). Trimming took 2 bases from V and 2 from J, leaving 10 bases between them. CDR3 nucleotide sequence: TGTGCCAGCAGTTTAACTGGGGGACCCTACGAGCAGTACTTC. It codes for CASSLTGGPYEQYF.